Following are 23 T cell receptor beta chains from one sample sequenced in a study of OX40 agonist ivuxolimab in advanced cancers. Some clones are missing from TCRdb's copy, which holds only in-frame ones; the method was immunoSEQ multiplex PCR. The sample holds fewer than 45,000 clones, 74% seen once. The sample consisted of CD4+ or CD8+ T cells sorted from blood, taken in a trial of the OX40 agonist ivuxolimab. The receptors derive from an adult with an advanced solid tumor such as melanoma, head and neck, liver or kidney cancer.

This chain links TRBV5-1 with TRBJ1-1, with no clear D. CDR3 size: 13 residues. Trimming removed 5 bases at V and 1 base at J, with 9 bases between. Germline V gives CDR1 SGHRS, CDR2 YFSETQ. The CDR3 DNA is TGCGCCAGCAGATCCGGACCGAACACTGAAGCTTTCTTT. This translates into CASRSGPNTEAFF.

The table lists this clone with a count of one. J is TRBJ2-7 and V is TRBV7-3, with TRBD1 as a possible D gene (5 bases). CDR1 and CDR2 from the germline V gene are SGHTA and FQGTGA. The V gene lost 1 base and the J gene lost 2 bases, with 12 bases spanning the gap. The CDR3 length is 15 residues. The CDR3 nucleotides are TGTGCCAGCAGCTTAAGCCAGGGCCAAACCTACGAGCAGTACTTC. This encodes CASSLSQGQTYEQYF.

This chain joins TRBV6-5 and TRBJ1-6, with TRBD1 matching 9 bases. V lost 5 bases and J lost 8; bases outside the gene matches: 4. CDR3 length: 14 amino acids. CDR1 is MNHEY and CDR2 is SVGAGI in the germline V gene. The chain's CDR3 is CASSEDRGDSPLHF. The CDR3, as DNA: TGTGCCAGCAGTGAAGACAGGGGGGATTCACCCCTCCACTTT.

V gene TRBV30 combines with J gene TRBJ1-2; D is unresolved. Germline V gives CDR1 GTSNPN, CDR2 SVGIG (reference sequence). The CDR3 is 14 residues long. Trimming removed 5 bases from V and 1 base from J, with 14 bases in between. The CDR3 DNA reads TGTGCCTGGGGGCAGAGGGCGCGTAACTATGGCTACACCTTC. Amino acid sequence: CAWGQRARNYGYTF. Based on the CDR3 plus reference TRBV30 and TRBJ1-2, the full variable domain is SQTIHQWPATLVQPVGSPLSLECTVEGTSNPNLYWYRQAAGRGLQLLFYSVGIGQISSEVPQNLSASRPQDRQFILSSKKLLLSDSGFYLCAWGQRARNYGYTFGSGTRLTVV.

The chain couples TRBV7-9 to TRBJ1-6; 8 nucleotides agree with TRBD1. This CDR3 is built from 14 residues. The ends lost 5 bases at V and 7 bases at J; junction bases unmatched: 4. CDR1 and CDR2 from the germline V gene are SEHNR and FQNEAQ (reference sequence). The CDR3 spells CASSGGQGNSPLHF. The CDR3 nucleotides are TGTGCCAGCAGCGGCGGACAGGGAAATTCACCCCTCCACTTT.

This clone has more than one count but fewer than ten. This chain uses TRBV9 with TRBJ1-1, with a possible D match to TRBD1 (5 bases). The CDR3 is made up of 15 amino acids. Germline CDR1 reads SGDLS; CDR2 reads YYNGEE. Trimming pared 2 bases from V and 0 bases from J, leaving 11 bases between. CDR3 sequence: CASSVWDLMNTEAFF. The CDR3 DNA follows: TGTGCCAGCAGCGTTTGGGACCTCATGAACACTGAAGCTTTCTTT.

The rearrangement uses TRBV5-1 and TRBJ1-2; D is undetermined. The germline V gene has CDR1 SGHRS and CDR2 YFSETQ. V lost 0 bases, J lost 5 bases, and 11 bases lay in between. The CDR3 covers 14 residues. CDR3 DNA: TGCGCCAGCAGCTTGGTGGGTTCATCATATGGCTACACCTTC. This sequence encodes CASSLVGSSYGYTF.

This clone appeared once. The chain links TRBV19 to TRBJ2-5; 11 bases are shared with TRBD2. Unmatched junction bases numbered 14, after V lost 4 bases and J lost 1 base. This CDR3 is 19 amino acids long. CDR1 is LNHDA and CDR2 is SQIVND in the germline V gene (reference sequence). CDR3 nucleotide sequence: TGTGCCAGTAGTAGTCTAGCGGGGGGTATAGGTTGGGGCCAAGAGACCCAGTACTTC. Protein product: CASSSLAGGIGWGQETQYF.

The chain employs TRBV28 and TRBJ2-7, with D perhaps TRBD1 (6 bases). Germline CDR1 MDHEN, CDR2 SYDVKM. The CDR3 has 12 amino acids. The V and J ends lost 9 bases and 3 bases respectively, with 12 bases between them. CDR3 DNA sequence: TGTGCCAGTCAGGGGCCCCTCTACGAGCAGTACTTC. Protein: CASQGPLYEQYF.

This clone has a handful of counts. The chain carries TRBV30 and TRBJ1-1; D gene unclear. The V gene lost 2 bases and the J gene lost 0 bases, with 4 bases spanning the gap. Per germline, CDR1 GTSNPN and CDR2 SVGIG (reference sequence). The CDR3 extends over 12 amino acids. The CDR3 region is CAWSKLNTEAFF. The DNA of the CDR3 is TGTGCCTGGAGTAAACTGAACACTGAAGCTTTCTTT.

J is TRBJ1-2 and V is TRBV4-1, with D perhaps TRBD1 (5 bases). V was pared by 3 bases and J by 2 bases, with 10 bases between. The CDR3 is 14 amino acids. Per germline, CDR1 MGHRA and CDR2 YSYEKL. The CDR3: CASSHQGKNYGYTF. CDR3 coding DNA: TGCGCCAGCAGCCACCAGGGAAAAAACTATGGCTACACCTTC.

The V gene is TRBV7-6, the J gene TRBJ1-5; 8 bases align to TRBD1. Looked up from germline, CDR1 is SGHVS and CDR2 is FNYEAQ. Trimming took 6 bases from V and 7 from J; bases not matched to a gene: 8. The CDR3 runs to 14 residues. The CDR3 region is CASSLDRGSQPQHF. The CDR3 DNA is TGTGCCAGCAGTCTTGACAGGGGATCCCAGCCCCAGCATTTT.

This clone has only a few counts. The V call is TRBV7-2, the J call TRBJ1-2; TRBD1 agrees at 9 bases. V lost 4 bases, J lost 5 bases, and 14 bases stayed unmatched. The germline gives CDR1 SGHTA, CDR2 FQGNSA. CDR3 length: 17 residues. The CDR3 DNA follows: TGTGCCAGCAGCTCAGCGGGACAGGGACATGTGTGGTATGGCTACACCTTC. Amino acid sequence: CASSSAGQGHVWYGYTF. The entire variable domain, with the rest obtained from reference TRBV7-2 and TRBJ1-2, is as follows: GAGVSQSPSNKVTEKGKDVELRCDPISGHTALYWYRQSLGQGLEFLIYFQGNSAPDKSGLPSDRFSAERTGGSVSTLTIQRTQQEDSAVYLCASSSAGQGHVWYGYTFGSGTRLTVV.

This rearrangement joins TRBV2 to TRBJ1-1, with 9 nucleotides matching TRBD1. The CDR3 runs to 14 residues. From germline, CDR1 is SNHLY and CDR2 FYNNEI. V lost 5 bases, J lost 4 bases, and 5 bases stayed unmatched. This CDR3 is CASSLQGARTEAFF. The CDR3 DNA is TGTGCCAGCAGTTTACAGGGGGCGCGCACTGAAGCTTTCTTT.

This clone was recorded once. The gene calls are TRBV5-1 and TRBJ2-2; D ambiguous. The V gene lost 0 bases and the J gene lost 6 bases, with 0 bases spanning the gap. CDR1 and CDR2 (germline): SGHRS, YFSETQ. The length of the CDR3 is 11 residues. This chain's CDR3 is CASSLAGELFF. As DNA, the CDR3 is TGCGCCAGCAGCTTGGCCGGGGAGCTGTTTTTT.

The chain joins TRBV19 to TRBJ1-1, with D possibly TRBD1 on 5 matching bases. Germline V CDR1 and CDR2: LNHDA, SQIVND (reference sequence). The CDR3 loop spans 17 amino acids. Trimming left V 7 bases short and J 5 bases short, with 26 bases between. CDR3 coding DNA: TGTGCCAGTAAGAGTATTAGCGGGGGTGGTAGACTGACTGAAGCTTTCTTT. Translation: CASKSISGGGRLTEAFF.

This rearrangement joins TRBV7-2 to TRBJ1-3, with D possibly TRBD1 on 5 matching bases. The germline V gene has CDR1 SGHTA and CDR2 FQGNSA. V was clipped by 1 base and J by 9 bases, with 16 bases between them. The CDR3 has 15 amino acids. In DNA form, the CDR3 reads TGTGCCAGCAGCTTAGAGGGGCGCGAGTCCGTCACCATATATTTT. Translation gives CASSLEGRESVTIYF.

The CDR3 DNA sequence: TGTGCCAGTAGTCCTCTCGGGACTGTGGGTACTGAAGCTTTCTTT. It translates to CASSPLGTVGTEAFF. The chain links TRBV19 to TRBJ1-1; the D gene is possibly TRBD1 (5 bases). V gave up 5 bases and J gave up 5 bases, with 18 bases separating them. Looked up from germline, CDR1 is LNHDA and CDR2 is SQIVND (reference sequence). CDR3 size: 15 residues.

The V call is TRBV18, the J call TRBJ2-7, with D uncertain. The V end was cut by 1 base, the J end by 0 bases, with 7 bases between. CDR1 is KGHSH and CDR2 is LQKENI in the germline V gene. The CDR3 has 14 residues. The CDR3 DNA sequence: TGTGCCAGCTCACCACGCGGCGGCTCCTACGAGCAGTACTTC. It encodes CASSPRGGSYEQYF.

The chain joins TRBV5-1 to TRBJ1-4; D unclear. The V gene lost 1 base and the J gene lost 3 bases, with 7 bases spanning the gap. Looked up from germline, CDR1 is SGHRS and CDR2 is YFSETQ. This CDR3 spans 14 amino acids. The CDR3 DNA is TGCGCCAGCAGCTTGCCAGGCCCTAATGAAAAACTGTTTTTT. This sequence encodes CASSLPGPNEKLFF.

This chain links TRBV5-1 with TRBJ2-3; no reliable D call. V was cut by 0 bases and J by 0 bases, with 11 bases left in between. The CDR3 runs 16 residues. Germline CDR1 SGHRS, CDR2 YFSETQ. The chain's CDR3 is CASSLALSGSTDTQYF. DNA for the CDR3: TGCGCCAGCAGCTTGGCCTTAAGTGGTAGCACAGATACGCAGTATTTT.

The chain employs TRBV5-6 and TRBJ1-1, with TRBD1 as a possible D gene (6 bases). Germline V gives CDR1 SGHDT, CDR2 YYEEEE. V was shortened by 9 bases and J by 11 bases, with 23 bases between the two germline ends. The CDR3 contains 13 residues. The CDR3 loop reads CAIPGQSSVRAFF. In nucleotides, the CDR3 is TGTGCCATCCCTGGACAGTCCAGCGTTCGGGCTTTCTTT.

The rearrangement joins TRBV7-9 to TRBJ1-1; 11 bases match TRBD1. There are 15 residues in the CDR3. Germline V gene data show CDR1 as SEHNR and CDR2 as FQNEAQ (reference sequence). V shed 2 bases, J shed 6 bases, and the junction held 5 bases outside the gene matches. CDR3 amino acids: CASSLRTGGIAEAFF. CDR3 DNA: TGTGCCAGCAGCTTAAGGACAGGGGGCATCGCTGAAGCTTTCTTT.